A selection of T cell receptor beta chains follows, all from one sample in a study of T cell responses to AZD1222 COVID-19 vaccine. The assay was immunoSEQ multiplex PCR, and TCRdb's table has in-frame clones only and misses some. The table includes about 92,000 clones, approximately 91% detected once. The specimen was peripheral blood, collected on day 0 of AZD1222 vaccination. The receptors stem from an adult in good health. CDR3s include the opening cysteine and the closing phenylalanine or tryptophan. A D gene is named only where the DNA matches it firmly. A row's size may be missing; if present it is once, few, many or a size class.

CDR3: CASSGAGGTQYF
DNA: TGTGCCAGCAGTGGAGCCGGTGGGACCCAGTACTTC
size: NA
V: TRBV6-1
J: TRBJ2-5
D: NA

CDR3: CASSYSTGLGQETQYF
DNA: TGTGCCAGCAGTTACTCGACAGGGTTGGGACAAGAGACCCAGTACTTC
size: NA
V: TRBV6-5
J: TRBJ2-5
D: TRBD1

CDR3: CAISGGGGAFADTQYF
DNA: TGTGCCATCAGTGGAGGTGGGGGCGCTTTCGCAGATACGCAGTATTTT
size: NA
V: TRBV10-3
J: TRBJ2-3
D: NA

CDR3: CASSVSEGPQHF
DNA: TGTGCCAGCAGCGTATCTGAGGGGCCCCAGCATTTT
size: few
V: TRBV9
J: TRBJ1-5
D: NA

CDR3: CASSLGGRYGYTF
DNA: TGTGCCAGCAGCTTGGGGGGCAGGTATGGCTACACCTTC
size: NA
V: TRBV7-2
J: TRBJ1-2
D: NA

CDR3: CASSPPEPRNQAFF
DNA: TGTGCCAGCTCACCACCAGAGCCTCGAAACCAGGCTTTCTTT
size: NA
V: TRBV18
J: TRBJ1-1
D: NA

CDR3: CASSILQDRPYQPQHF
DNA: TGTGCCAGTAGCATACTACAAGACAGGCCCTATCAGCCCCAGCATTTT
size: NA
V: TRBV19
J: TRBJ1-5
D: NA

CDR3: CASSWGLRNEKLFF
DNA: TGCGCCAGCAGCTGGGGGTTGAGGAATGAAAAACTGTTTTTT
size: NA
V: TRBV5-1
J: TRBJ1-4
D: NA

CDR3: CASSLVSGGEQFF
DNA: TGTGCCAGCAGCTTAGTCTCCGGTGGTGAGCAGTTCTTC
size: NA
V: TRBV7-2
J: TRBJ2-1
D: NA

CDR3: CASSYIGGAYEQYF
DNA: TGTGCCAGCAGTTACATCGGGGGGGCCTACGAGCAGTACTTC
size: NA
V: TRBV6-6
J: TRBJ2-7
D: TRBD2

CDR3: CASGGRTGDEKLFF
DNA: TGTGCCAGCGGGGGCCGTACAGGGGACGAAAAACTGTTTTTT
size: NA
V: TRBV28
J: TRBJ1-4
D: TRBD1

CDR3: CASSSRTGGTDTQYF
DNA: TGTGCCAGCAGTTCTCGGACAGGGGGCACAGATACGCAGTATTTT
size: NA
V: TRBV6-5
J: TRBJ2-3
D: TRBD1

CDR3: CASSPAPGQGNTIYF
DNA: TGTGCCAGCTCACCTGCCCCGGGACAAGGAAACACCATATATTTT
size: NA
V: TRBV18
J: TRBJ1-3
D: NA

CDR3: CASSLGLPLGQDKGAFF
DNA: TGTGCCAGCAGCCTGGGTCTGCCCTTGGGACAGGATAAGGGGGCTTTCTTT
size: NA
V: TRBV5-4
J: TRBJ1-1
D: TRBD1

CDR3: CASSPGTGIAGF
DNA: TGTGCCAGCAGTCCCGGGACAGGGATCGCCGGCTTC
size: NA
V: TRBV2
J: TRBJ1-2
D: TRBD1

CDR3: CASSRPPGRSTEAFF
DNA: TGTGCCAGTAGCCGTCCCCCTGGACGGAGCACTGAAGCTTTCTTT
size: NA
V: TRBV19
J: TRBJ1-1
D: NA

CDR3: CAISDWTSGGQETQYF
DNA: TGTGCCATCAGTGATTGGACTAGCGGGGGGCAAGAGACCCAGTACTTC
size: NA
V: TRBV10-3
J: TRBJ2-5
D: TRBD2

CDR3: CASSPELRFRAEKLFF
DNA: TGTGCCAGCTCACCAGAATTAAGGTTCAGGGCCGAAAAACTGTTTTTT
size: NA
V: TRBV18
J: TRBJ1-4
D: NA

CDR3: CASSFAGQARGSPLHF
DNA: TGTGCCAGCAGTTTCGCCGGACAGGCCCGAGGTTCACCCCTCCACTTT
size: NA
V: TRBV5-6
J: TRBJ1-6
D: TRBD1

CDR3: CASSYLGTPNTEAFF
DNA: TGTGCCAGCAGTTACCTCGGGACACCGAACACTGAAGCTTTCTTT
size: NA
V: TRBV11-1
J: TRBJ1-1
D: NA

CDR3: CASSPTGPGYTF
DNA: TGTGCCAGCAGCCCGACGGGGCCTGGCTACACCTTC
size: once
V: TRBV7-8
J: TRBJ1-2
D: NA

CDR3: CASSYTMETQHF
DNA: TGTGCCAGCAGTTATACTATGGAGACCCAGCATTTT
size: NA
V: TRBV2
J: TRBJ1-5
D: NA

CDR3: CASRPYTGELFF
DNA: TGTGCCAGCAGACCTTATACCGGGGAGCTGTTTTTT
size: NA
V: TRBV6-2/TRBV6-3
J: TRBJ2-2
D: NA